This T cell receptor (beta chain) was captured in a study of cytomegalovirus exposure and HLA in healthy donors. Researchers ran the PCR with 60 Vbeta and 13 Jbeta primers. This table comes from immunoSEQ multiplex PCR, and its TCRdb copy is limited to in-frame clones, with some not included. The table lists 100,000 to 150,000 clones, 60% to 80% of them singletons. The germline gives CDR1 SGHRS, CDR2 YFSETQ. The CDR3 runs 13 residues. The V end was cut by 4 bases, the J end by 6 bases, with 11 bases between. Whole-study results and caveats: In most subjects, TCR beta sequences reportedly gave accurate predictions of HLA-A and HLA-B alleles. The authors assumed roughly uniform sequencing depth across donors for presence/absence analyses. An analysis done earlier found most TCR beta V segments productive about 87% or about 30% of the time.

The sample holds one count of this clone. Its antigen is unknown. The receptor was derived from a man aged 45-65 years in good health and CMV-seropositive. This chain uses TRBV5-1 with TRBJ2-1; D possibly corresponds to TRBD1 (6 bases). Sequenced material: PBMCs. The CDR3 DNA reads TGCGCCAGCAGCAGGGAAGGGGGCAATGAGCAGTTCTTC. Residues: CASSREGGNEQFF.